This record looks at one T cell receptor (beta chain) sequence and its context. Its antigen is undetermined. Measured with immunoSEQ multiplex PCR; TCRdb has only the in-frame clones, and not every one. This sample has hundreds of thousands of clones; about 89% occur once, and the top ten carry approximately 1.5%. The record originates from a study of Ad26.COV2.S vaccination and SARS-CoV-2 variants. Across the study: Within the COV1001 Ad26.COV2.S trial arm, the donor was enrolled.

Treatment defined: some 19 received Ad26.COV2.S at low or high dose, single or two shots; several received placebo; per-sample allocation not given. After the first vaccine or placebo injection, samples were drawn on day 63. Donation was by an adult aged 18-55 years who was in Boston. CDR1 MNHEY and CDR2 SVGAGI come from the germline V gene. CDR3 length equals 13 residues. Trimming cost V 0 bases and J 6 bases, with 8 bases left between them. Whole-study findings and limits: Total T cell responses may have been underestimated by the TCR breadth and depth analyses.

This clonotype originated in a person aged 18 to 59 who received the Ad26.COV2.S COVID-19 vaccine or a placebo. This sample comprised peripheral blood, obtained in a trial of Ad26.COV2.S vaccine versus placebo. The chain employs TRBV6-5 and TRBJ1-1; D unclear. As DNA, the CDR3 is TGTGCCAGCAGTTACTCGATGAAGGCTGAAGCTTTCTTT. This encodes CASSYSMKAEAFF.